These T cell receptor beta chains were read from a single sample in a study of monozygotic twins with inflammatory bowel disease. Reprocessing the 5' RACE reads, TCRdb reports a single entry for every CDR3 protein and omits DNA. The specimen's table records nearly 450,000 distinct CDR3 sequences. The specimen was blood. The receptors shown here come from a human donor with ulcerative colitis or Crohn's disease, or a healthy co-twin of an affected twin (not recorded which). Both conserved end residues are part of each CDR3. Fields, in order: V gene, J gene, CDR3 protein.

>TRBV18|TRBJ2-2
CASSQMIGTGTTGELFF
>TRBV18|TRBJ2-5
CASSPAGRQRSETQYF
>TRBV5-1|TRBJ1-6
CASSLEGLHNSPLHF
>TRBV29-1|TRBJ1-4
CSAQPSTGQGKLFF
>TRBV15|TRBJ2-5
CATSRDVGQGKETQYF
>TRBV6-1|TRBJ2-3
CATKTTSGFTDTQYF
>TRBV12-5|TRBJ1-1
CASAFPQGNTEAFF
>TRBV7-3|TRBJ2-2
CASSSTTGGTGELFF
>TRBV7-6|TRBJ2-7
CASSLDAGLTYEQYF
>TRBV5-1|TRBJ2-1
CASSLARGQVHNEQFF
>TRBV4-1|TRBJ1-2
CASSQDWGGSTGYTF
>TRBV5-1|TRBJ2-1
CASSSRRGGNEQFF
>TRBV7-3|TRBJ2-3
CASSLTASELPDTQYF